The rows below give T cell receptor beta chains drawn from one sample of a study of T-cell reconstitution after alpha-beta-depleted transplantation in children. Using its own MiXCR run on the PCR reads, TCRdb lists one record per CDR3 protein. The top ten clones hold 11% to 15% of a sample with about 580,000 distinct CDR3 sequences, roughly 23% of them seen once. Sequenced material: PBMCs, mostly from graft donor cells, taken 360 days after TCRalphabeta/CD19-depleted stem cell transplant. All receptors come from a boy in the first two years of life who had a stem cell transplant for acute myeloid leukemia, so the T cells may come from the graft donor. The CDR3 runs from the conserved cysteine through the conserved F or W. A D gene is named only where the DNA matches it firmly. Expanded clones are given a class, and other clones once, few, many or no size at all.

DNA	CDR3	J	V	size	D
TGTGCCAGCAATACGCGCTCTGGAAACACCATATATTTT	CASNTRSGNTIYF	TRBJ1-3	TRBV6-1	many	-
TGTGCCAGCAGTTTTCAAGGGTCTGGGGCCAACGTCCTGACTTTC	CASSFQGSGANVLTF	TRBJ2-6	TRBV6-5	-	-
TGTGCCAGCGCCGTTAGGAATACGCAGTATTTT	CASAVRNTQYF	TRBJ2-3	TRBV4-2	-	-
TGCAGTGCTAGTCCTTTGCGGGGGGGCAGGAGAGAGACCCAGTACTTC	CSASPLRGGRRETQYF	TRBJ2-5	TRBV20-1	few	TRBD2
TGCAGTGCTAGAGAACCGGGACAGGGGGACGAGCAGTACTTC	CSAREPGQGDEQYF	TRBJ2-7	TRBV20-1	many	TRBD1
TGTGCCAGCACCATGGGCGGGTCAGATACGCAGTATTTT	CASTMGGSDTQYF	TRBJ2-3	TRBV7-2	many	-
TGTGCCAGCAGCCAACTCGACCAGAGCTCCTACAATGAGCAGTTCTTC	CASSQLDQSSYNEQFF	TRBJ2-1	TRBV4-2	many	-
TGCAGTGCTAGAGAGGGGGGGCCCATGAACATTCAGTACTTC	CSAREGGPMNIQYF	TRBJ2-4	TRBV20-1	few	-
TGTGCCAGCTCACCAGTGGACCGATATGGCTACACCTTC	CASSPVDRYGYTF	TRBJ1-2	TRBV18	-	-
TGTGCCAGCAGTGTCGGGACACCCTACGAGCAGTACTTC	CASSVGTPYEQYF	TRBJ2-7	TRBV12-3/TRBV12-4	many	-
TGTGCCAGCAGTCTCAAAAGAGACTTCACTGAAGCTTTCTTT	CASSLKRDFTEAFF	TRBJ1-1	TRBV6-1	-	-
TGTGCCAGCAGCTTAGAAAGGGTCCCCTACGAGCAGTACTTC	CASSLERVPYEQYF	TRBJ2-7	TRBV7-2	few	-
TGCGCCAGCAGCCTAAGTAGGGACGAGCAGTACTTC	CASSLSRDEQYF	TRBJ2-7	TRBV5-1	-	-
TGTGCCAGCAGTTTAAGAGCAGGACAATCCCTGCTGTTTTTT	CASSLRAGQSLLFF	TRBJ2-2	TRBV12-3/TRBV12-4	few	-
TGCAGTGCTAGAGATCTGACTTTCCAAGAGACCCAGTACTTC	CSARDLTFQETQYF	TRBJ2-5	TRBV20-1	few	-
TGTGCCAGCAGTGTAACAGGGGTTGGAGATACGCAGTATTTT	CASSVTGVGDTQYF	TRBJ2-3	TRBV25-1	-	TRBD1
TGTGCCAGCAGCTTAGTGACCGCACGGCATTATCAGCCCCAGCATTTT	CASSLVTARHYQPQHF	TRBJ1-5	TRBV7-2	-	-
TGCAGTGCTAGAGATGTAGCGGGGGATAGCAATCAGCCCCAGCATTTT	CSARDVAGDSNQPQHF	TRBJ1-5	TRBV20-1	many	-
TGTGCCAGCAGTTGGGGACAGGGTTCCAGTCTAGCCAAAAACATTCAGTACTTC	CASSWGQGSSLAKNIQYF	TRBJ2-4	TRBV6-5	many	TRBD1
TGTGCCACCAGCAGGCGAGAGGGCCCCCCCACTGAAGCTTTCTTT	CATSRREGPPTEAFF	TRBJ1-1	TRBV15	many	-
TGTGCCAGCAGCTTAGGGGCCTACCTCACAGATACGCAGTATTTT	CASSLGAYLTDTQYF	TRBJ2-3	TRBV7-8	many	-
TGTGCCACCAGCAGGTCAGGGACCTATGGCTACACCTTC	CATSRSGTYGYTF	TRBJ1-2	TRBV15	few	-
TGTGCCAGCAGCGCCTTAGCGGGGGGGAGGGAGCAGTTCTTC	CASSALAGGREQFF	TRBJ2-1	TRBV7-3	-	TRBD2
TGCAGTGCTGTAAGCCTCCGGGACAGGGGGGGCAATGAGCAGTTCTTC	CSAVSLRDRGGNEQFF	TRBJ2-1	TRBV20-1	few	TRBD1
TGTGCCAGCAGCCCCACGGGTTGGAATCAGCCCCAGCATTTT	CASSPTGWNQPQHF	TRBJ1-5	TRBV12-3/TRBV12-4	few	-
TGTGCCACCAGTGAGCCTCCCACAGATACGCAGTATTTT	CATSEPPTDTQYF	TRBJ2-3	TRBV24-1	-	-
TGTGCCAGCAGCTACCCGGGACAGGGGGATACGCAGTATTTT	CASSYPGQGDTQYF	TRBJ2-3	TRBV7-9	-	TRBD1
TGCAGTGCTCCCGCGGGGGGGCCACACAATGAGCAGTTCTTC	CSAPAGGPHNEQFF	TRBJ2-1	TRBV20-1	few	TRBD2
TGTGCCAGCGGAGGAGCTCGGGCAGATACGCAGTATTTT	CASGGARADTQYF	TRBJ2-3	TRBV2	many	-
TGCAGTGTTCGAGGGCCGACTAGCGGGACAAACGAGCAGTACTTC	CSVRGPTSGTNEQYF	TRBJ2-7	TRBV20-1	many	TRBD2
TGTGCCAGCACTCACCTAAACCCCAGCTATGGCTACACCTTC	CASTHLNPSYGYTF	TRBJ1-2	TRBV12-3/TRBV12-4	-	-
TGTGCCAGCAGTTACCTAGGACAGTCAAGGAACACCTTC	CASSYLGQSRNTF	TRBJ1-2	TRBV6-5	few	-
TGCGCCAGCAGGGATAGGGTAACTGGAAACACCATATATTTT	CASRDRVTGNTIYF	TRBJ1-3	TRBV5-1	-	-
TGCAGTGCTAGACCGATTAGCGGGGGTACACGATCCTACAATGAGCAGTTCTTC	CSARPISGGTRSYNEQFF	TRBJ2-1	TRBV20-1	few	TRBD2
TGTGCCACCGAAAGACTAGCGGGGTACAATGAGCAGTTCTTC	CATERLAGYNEQFF	TRBJ2-1	TRBV6-1	many	TRBD2
TGTGCCAGCAGGGGCCGGGACAGGGCCTTTGGCGAGCAGTACTTC	CASRGRDRAFGEQYF	TRBJ2-7	TRBV27	-	TRBD1
TGTGCCAGCAGGGTAGCGGGGGCCTACGAGCAGTACTTC	CASRVAGAYEQYF	TRBJ2-7	TRBV7-2	-	TRBD2
TGTGCCAGCAGGTCTCCTAGCGGGTATTACTTC	CASRSPSGYYF	TRBJ2-5	TRBV6-5	many	TRBD2
TGTGCCAGCAGTTACCTGGGCACTGAAGCTTTCTTT	CASSYLGTEAFF	TRBJ1-1	TRBV6-5	many	-
TGCAGCGGGGGTTACAGGGATGGCGCCGAGCAGTACTTC	CSGGYRDGAEQYF	TRBJ2-7	TRBV29-1	many	-
TGTGCCAGCAGTAAGGGACAGGGGGACGGGGAGCTGTTTTTT	CASSKGQGDGELFF	TRBJ2-2	TRBV6-1	many	TRBD1
TGTGCCAGCAGTCAATGGAAGGGGGGCACAGATACGCAGTATTTT	CASSQWKGGTDTQYF	TRBJ2-3	TRBV11-2	many	-
TGCGCCAGCAGCCTTCACGGGGCAGGGAACGGCTACACCTTC	CASSLHGAGNGYTF	TRBJ1-2	TRBV4-1	few	-
TGTGCCAGCAGCAACCTCGGGACAGGGTACGAGCAGTACTTC	CASSNLGTGYEQYF	TRBJ2-7	TRBV27	few	TRBD1
TGTGCCAGCAGCGCCACAGGGGACACCGGGGAGCTGTTTTTT	CASSATGDTGELFF	TRBJ2-2	TRBV7-8	-	TRBD1
TGCAGTGCTAGGGTAGACGACAGAAGCTCCTACAATGAGCAGTTCTTC	CSARVDDRSSYNEQFF	TRBJ2-1	TRBV20-1	many	-
TGCGCCAGCAGCTTGGGACAGGGGCCAGGCAATGAGCAGTTCTTC	CASSLGQGPGNEQFF	TRBJ2-1	TRBV5-1	few	TRBD1
TGTGCCAGCTCACCCGCGGTGCTAGCGGATACGCAGTATTTT	CASSPAVLADTQYF	TRBJ2-3	TRBV18	-	-
TGTGCCATCAGTGGGGCAGATACGCAGTATTTT	CAISGADTQYF	TRBJ2-3	TRBV10-3	many	-
TGTGCCAGCAGCTTTAGAACGGACTCTTACGAGCAGTACTTC	CASSFRTDSYEQYF	TRBJ2-7	TRBV11-2	once	-
TGTGCCAGCAGCTTGACAGGGGCCTTTGAAGCTTTCTTT	CASSLTGAFEAFF	TRBJ1-1	TRBV7-2	many	TRBD1
TGTGCCAGCAGCTACGCCGGGACAGCCCAAGAGACCCAGTACTTC	CASSYAGTAQETQYF	TRBJ2-5	TRBV6-6	many	TRBD1
TGCAGTGCTAGTTGGACTAGCGGGGGGAGCTCCTACAATGAGCAGTTCTTC	CSASWTSGGSSYNEQFF	TRBJ2-1	TRBV20-1	few	TRBD2
TGTGCCAGCAGGAACAGGGGGCTAAACACCGGGGAGCTGTTTTTT	CASRNRGLNTGELFF	TRBJ2-2	TRBV28	few	TRBD1
TGTGCCAGCAGCTCCTACAGGGGGCTTAATGAAAAACTGTTTTTT	CASSSYRGLNEKLFF	TRBJ1-4	TRBV7-9	-	TRBD1
TGTGCCAGCAGCCAAGCGCGGGGACGCAACAATGAGCAGTTCTTC	CASSQARGRNNEQFF	TRBJ2-1	TRBV3-1	-	-
TGTGCCAGCAGCTTCCCACTAGCGGGGTTAGGAGAGACCCAGTACTTC	CASSFPLAGLGETQYF	TRBJ2-5	TRBV7-2	-	TRBD2
TGCAGTGCTACCCGGACTGTTGGCTCACCCCTCCACTTT	CSATRTVGSPLHF	TRBJ1-6	TRBV20-1	few	-
TGTGCCAGCAGCTGGGTCATCGGGACAGCCCTACGGGAGCAGTACTTC	CASSWVIGTALREQYF	TRBJ2-7	TRBV3-1	-	TRBD1
TGTGCCAGCAGGGAAACTAGGATCGTAGAGACCCAGTACTTC	CASRETRIVETQYF	TRBJ2-5	TRBV7-2	-	-